Listed here are 18 T cell receptor beta chains from one sample, sequenced in a study of shared clonotypes between healthy human individuals. Data came from immunoSEQ multiplex PCR; TCRdb stores just in-frame clones and leaves some out. The table lists about 2.3 million clones, roughly 93% of them singletons, with about 0.39% in the top ten. The specimen was naive CD4+ T cells from PBMCs. Subset described: CD45RA+ positively selected. All receptors come from a man aged 18 to 30 in good health. Some clones in this sample may be carry-over from other donors' samples.

This clone is a singleton in its sample. The V gene is TRBV6-5, the J gene TRBJ1-6, with D tentatively TRBD1 (6 bases). V gave up 4 bases and J gave up 8 bases, with 12 bases separating them. CDR1 is MNHEY and CDR2 is SVGAGI in the germline V gene. CDR3 size: 14 residues. This CDR3 is CASSLDSLYSPLHF. CDR3 DNA: TGTGCCAGCAGTTTGGACAGTCTATATTCACCCCTCCACTTT.

The chain couples TRBV5-1 to TRBJ1-2, with 10 nucleotides matching TRBD1. Germline CDR1 reads SGHRS; CDR2 reads YFSETQ. The CDR3 has 15 residues. Losses at the gene ends were 3 bases for V and 2 bases for J; bases not matched to a gene: 4. CDR3 protein: CASSSRTGGNYGYTF. The CDR3 coding sequence is TGCGCCAGCAGCTCAAGGACAGGGGGGAACTATGGCTACACCTTC.

V is TRBV7-3 and J is TRBJ2-2; D possibly corresponds to TRBD2 (6 bases). Germline V lookup: CDR1 SGHTA, CDR2 FQGTGA. Trimming shortened V by 4 bases and J by 5 bases, and 17 bases separated the two germline ends. There are 16 residues in the CDR3. The CDR3 nucleotides read TGTGCCAGCAGCTCAAGCGGGCCTCTCGTGACCGGGGAGCTGTTTTTT. It specifies CASSSSGPLVTGELFF.

This clone has just one count. Other DNA sequences in the sample encode the same CDR3. The V gene is TRBV7-2, the J gene TRBJ2-3; D is unclear. The CDR3 runs to 13 residues. Germline V gene data show CDR1 as SGHTA and CDR2 as FQGNSA. Trimming removed 1 base at V and 3 bases at J, with 5 bases between. The CDR3 region is CASSLVRTDTQYF. The CDR3 nucleotides read TGTGCCAGCAGCTTAGTACGGACAGATACGCAGTATTTT.

The chain is built from TRBV10-3 and TRBJ2-7; 11 bases align to TRBD1. Trimming took 10 bases from V and 3 from J; bases not matched to a gene: 8. This CDR3 region has 14 residues. CDR1 and CDR2 (germline): ENHRY, SYGVKD. The CDR3 coding sequence is TGTGCCACCGTAGGGACAGGGGGAGGCTACGAGCAGTACTTC. Translated: CATVGTGGGYEQYF.

The chain couples TRBV7-6 to TRBJ1-2, with D uncertain. Trimming took 5 bases from V and 1 from J, leaving 17 bases between them. The CDR3 contains 16 residues. Germline values: CDR1 SGHVS, CDR2 FNYEAQ. The CDR3 bases are TGTGCCAGCAGCCGCTCCGCCGGGCCATTTAACTATGGCTACACCTTC. It translates to CASSRSAGPFNYGYTF. Drawing the rest from reference TRBV7-6 and TRBJ1-2, the complete variable domain is GAGVSQSPRYKVTKRGQDVALRCDPISGHVSLYWYRQALGQGPEFLTYFNYEAQQDKSGLPNDRFSAERPEGSISTLTIQRTEQRDSAMYRCASSRSAGPFNYGYTFGSGTRLTVV.

The rearrangement joins TRBV7-7 to TRBJ2-7, with 11 bases lining up with TRBD1. Germline CDR1 SSHAT, CDR2 FNYEAQ (reference sequence). Germline trimming cut 5 bases from V and 5 bases from J; bases unmatched to any gene: 5. CDR3 length: 14 residues. In DNA form, the CDR3 reads TGTGCCAGCAGCGATGGGACAGGGGGACACGAGCAGTACTTC. Amino acids: CASSDGTGGHEQYF.

V is TRBV2 and J is TRBJ2-5, with a tentative D call TRBD2 (6 bases). V was trimmed by 7 bases and J by 1 base, leaving 13 bases between them. The CDR3 length is 14 residues. In germline, CDR1 is SNHLY, CDR2 FYNNEI. The CDR3: CASTGVVTQETQYF. The CDR3 DNA follows: TGTGCCAGCACGGGGGTTGTCACCCAAGAGACCCAGTACTTC. Variable domain in full (rest from reference TRBV2 and TRBJ2-5): EPEVTQTPSHQVTQMGQEVILRCVPISNHLYFYWYRQILGQKVEFLVSFYNNEISEKSEIFDDQFSVERPDGSNFTLKIRSTKLEDSAMYFCASTGVVTQETQYFGPGTRLLVL.

This chain joins TRBV5-1 and TRBJ1-1; the D is unclear. Germline assignment: CDR1 SGHRS and CDR2 YFSETQ. V lost 0 bases and J lost 3, with 12 bases in between. There are 15 residues in the CDR3. The CDR3 loop is CASSLAPGADTEAFF. The DNA of the CDR3 is TGCGCCAGCAGCTTGGCACCGGGCGCGGACACTGAAGCTTTCTTT.

J is TRBJ2-1 and V is TRBV5-1; TRBD1 might be the D (6 bases). The length of the CDR3 is 14 residues. Per germline, CDR1 SGHRS and CDR2 YFSETQ. V was shortened by 4 bases and J by 5 bases, with 13 bases between the two germline ends. The CDR3 region has the DNA TGCGCCAGCAGCCGCCGGGACACAGACAATGAGCAGTTCTTC. Translation gives CASSRRDTDNEQFF.

The chain employs TRBV9 and TRBJ2-1; 7 bases agree with TRBD1. CDR1 and CDR2 (germline): SGDLS, YYNGEE. The V and J ends lost 5 bases and 4 bases, in that order; junction bases with no gene match: 9. CDR3 length: 15 amino acids. CDR3 nucleotide sequence: TGTGCCAGCAGTACAACAGGGGACGGGTACAATGAGCAGTTCTTC. Translating gives CASSTTGDGYNEQFF.

This rearrangement joins TRBV9 to TRBJ2-1; the match to TRBD2 covers 12 bases. Germline V CDR1 and CDR2: SGDLS, YYNGEE. With 3 bases clipped from V and 7 bases from J, the junction kept 5 bases outside the gene matches. The CDR3 covers 15 residues. Written as DNA, the CDR3 is TGTGCCAGCAGCGGGCTAGCGGGAGGGAGTAATGAGCAGTTCTTC. It yields the protein CASSGLAGGSNEQFF.

The chain carries TRBV19 and TRBJ2-1; 7 nucleotides align to TRBD2. The CDR3 is 15 residues long. V dropped 6 bases and J dropped 3; count of bases not matched to a gene: 8. Germline loops: CDR1 LNHDA, CDR2 SQIVND (reference sequence). CDR3 bases: TGTGCCAGTAGCGTCTTAGCGGGCAGCTACAATGAGCAGTTCTTC. This translates into CASSVLAGSYNEQFF.

The V gene is TRBV5-1, the J gene TRBJ2-5, with D unclear. The CDR3 is 12 residues long. Germline CDR1 reads SGHRS; CDR2 reads YFSETQ. The V gene lost 4 bases and the J gene lost 4 bases, with 8 bases spanning the gap. CDR3 loop: CASSVGLETQYF. The CDR3 DNA reads as TGCGCCAGCAGCGTTGGATTAGAGACCCAGTACTTC.

J is TRBJ2-5 and V is TRBV11-2; D remains unclear. The CDR3 has 15 residues. Germline V CDR1 and CDR2: SGHAT, FQNNGV. Trimming took 2 bases from V and 4 from J, leaving 14 bases between them. The chain's CDR3 is CASSLMAVVVETQYF. CDR3 DNA sequence: TGTGCCAGCAGCTTAATGGCGGTAGTCGTAGAGACCCAGTACTTC.

The chain couples TRBV6-1 to TRBJ1-5; D may be TRBD1 (5 bases). The V end was cut by 2 bases, the J end by 2 bases, with 13 bases between. CDR3 length: 16 amino acids. Germline lookup yields CDR1 MNHNS and CDR2 SASEGT. The chain's CDR3 is CASSERGGSGNQPQHF. In nucleotides, the CDR3 is TGTGCCAGCAGTGAACGGGGGGGGTCGGGCAATCAGCCCCAGCATTTT.

This rearrangement joins TRBV18 to TRBJ1-4, with D maybe TRBD1 (5 bases). This CDR3 spans 16 amino acids. The germline gives CDR1 KGHSH, CDR2 LQKENI. Trimming took 2 bases from V and 0 from J, leaving 10 bases between them. CDR3 DNA: TGTGCCAGCTCACCAGCCCCGACAGCAACTAATGAAAAACTGTTTTTT. Amino acid sequence: CASSPAPTATNEKLFF.

The chain links TRBV11-2 to TRBJ2-7; D gene unclear. Trimming cost V 1 base and J 0 bases, with 10 bases left between them. The CDR3 spans 15 residues. Looked up from germline, CDR1 is SGHAT and CDR2 is FQNNGV. The CDR3 region is CASSLGVWSSYEQYF. The DNA for the CDR3 is TGTGCCAGCAGCTTAGGTGTCTGGAGCTCCTACGAGCAGTACTTC.